The entry that follows covers one TCR beta chain sequence. Its antigen is unknown. The same CDR3 arises from other DNA sequences in this sample as well. Germline assignment: CDR1 SEHNR and CDR2 FQNEAQ (reference sequence). Deletions cut 1 base from V and 5 bases from J, with 3 bases between. The CDR3 is made up of 12 amino acids. The data belong to a study of neoadjuvant nivolumab and ipilimumab in lung cancer. Study conclusions and caveats: Blood richness before therapy tracked richness in tumors resected after neoadjuvant therapy.

Here immunoSEQ multiplex PCR was the method, and the copy in TCRdb shows in-frame clones only, minus some. This table has a few thousand clones, 79% appearing once. Here the sequenced sample was peripheral blood, taken after neoadjuvant nivolumab, alone or with ipilimumab, at or shortly before surgery. The TCR originated in an adult with non-small cell lung cancer. The chain combines TRBV7-9 with TRBJ1-5; D is unresolved. The chain's CDR3 is CASSLVDQPQHF. In DNA form, the CDR3 reads TGTGCCAGCAGCTTAGTGGATCAGCCCCAGCATTTT.